This TCR beta chain is from a study of blood T cell repertoires in COVID-19. Study in general: Sample material is recorded as cDNA or gDNA derived from T cells, B-cell-depleted T cells, or PBMCs.

The germline CDR1 and CDR2 sequences are KGHSH and LQKENI. The CDR3 has 13 residues. The V and J ends lost 2 bases and 7 bases respectively, with 11 bases between them. Sequenced by immunoSEQ multiplex PCR; TCRdb stores in-frame clones only, minus some. The table shows some 670,000 clones, with around 90% occurring only once. The rearrangement joins TRBV18 to TRBJ1-1; D remains unclear. The sequenced sample was peripheral blood. The TCR originated in a woman between 18 and 29 years old with acute or convalescent COVID-19. CDR3: CASSPEPRGEAFF. As DNA, the CDR3 is TGTGCCAGCTCACCAGAGCCTCGAGGTGAAGCTTTCTTT.